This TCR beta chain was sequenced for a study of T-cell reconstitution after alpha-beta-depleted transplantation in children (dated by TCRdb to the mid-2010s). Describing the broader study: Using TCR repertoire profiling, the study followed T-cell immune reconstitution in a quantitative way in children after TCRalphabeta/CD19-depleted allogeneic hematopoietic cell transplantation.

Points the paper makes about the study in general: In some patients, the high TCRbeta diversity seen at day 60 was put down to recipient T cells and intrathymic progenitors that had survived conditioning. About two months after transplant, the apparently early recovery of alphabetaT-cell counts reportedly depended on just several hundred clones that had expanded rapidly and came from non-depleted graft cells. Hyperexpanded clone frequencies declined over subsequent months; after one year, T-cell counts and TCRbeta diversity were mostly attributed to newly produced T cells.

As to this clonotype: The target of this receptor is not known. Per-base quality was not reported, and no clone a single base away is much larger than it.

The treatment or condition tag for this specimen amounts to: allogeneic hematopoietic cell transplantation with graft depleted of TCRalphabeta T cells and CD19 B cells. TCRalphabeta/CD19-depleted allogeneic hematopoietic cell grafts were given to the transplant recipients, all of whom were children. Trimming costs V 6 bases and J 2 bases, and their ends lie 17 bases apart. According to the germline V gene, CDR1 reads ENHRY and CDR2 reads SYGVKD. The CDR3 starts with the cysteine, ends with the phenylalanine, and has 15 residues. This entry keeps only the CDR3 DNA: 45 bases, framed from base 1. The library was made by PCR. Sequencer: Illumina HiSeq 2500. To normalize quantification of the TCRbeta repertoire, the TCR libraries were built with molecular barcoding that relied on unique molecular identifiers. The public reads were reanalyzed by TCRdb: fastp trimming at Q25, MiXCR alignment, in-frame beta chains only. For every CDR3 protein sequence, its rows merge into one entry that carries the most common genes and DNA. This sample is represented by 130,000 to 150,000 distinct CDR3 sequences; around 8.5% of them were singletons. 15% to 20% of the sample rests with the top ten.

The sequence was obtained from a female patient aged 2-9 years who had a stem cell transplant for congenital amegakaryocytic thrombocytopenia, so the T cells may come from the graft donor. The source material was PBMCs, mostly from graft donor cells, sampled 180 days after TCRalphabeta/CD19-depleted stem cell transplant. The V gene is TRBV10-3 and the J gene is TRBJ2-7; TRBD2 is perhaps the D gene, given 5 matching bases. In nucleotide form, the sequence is TGTGCCATCAGCCGCACAATTGAGGGTCCCTACGAGCAGTACTTC. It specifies CAISRTIEGPYEQYF.